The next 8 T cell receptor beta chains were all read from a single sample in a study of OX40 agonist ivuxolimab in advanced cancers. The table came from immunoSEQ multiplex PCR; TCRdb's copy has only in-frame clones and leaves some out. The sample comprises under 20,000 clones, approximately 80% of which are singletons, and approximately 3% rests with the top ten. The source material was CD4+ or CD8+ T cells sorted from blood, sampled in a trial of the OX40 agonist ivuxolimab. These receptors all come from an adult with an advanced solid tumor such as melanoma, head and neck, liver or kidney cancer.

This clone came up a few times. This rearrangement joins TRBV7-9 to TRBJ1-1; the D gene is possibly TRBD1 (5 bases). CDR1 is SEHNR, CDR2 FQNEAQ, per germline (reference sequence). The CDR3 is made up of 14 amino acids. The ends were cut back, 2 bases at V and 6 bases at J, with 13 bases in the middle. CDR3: CASSLMRGSAEAFF. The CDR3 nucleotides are TGTGCCAGCAGCTTAATGCGGGGCTCCGCTGAAGCTTTCTTT.

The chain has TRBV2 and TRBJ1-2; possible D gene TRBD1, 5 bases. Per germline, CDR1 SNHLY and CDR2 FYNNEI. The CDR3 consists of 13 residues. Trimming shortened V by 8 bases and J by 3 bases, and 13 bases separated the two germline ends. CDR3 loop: CASGLGTDYGYTF. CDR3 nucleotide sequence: TGTGCCAGCGGACTAGGGACGGACTATGGCTACACCTTC. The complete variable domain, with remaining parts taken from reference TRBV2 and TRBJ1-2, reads EPEVTQTPSHQVTQMGQEVILRCVPISNHLYFYWYRQILGQKVEFLVSFYNNEISEKSEIFDDQFSVERPDGSNFTLKIRSTKLEDSAMYFCASGLGTDYGYTFGSGTRLTVV.

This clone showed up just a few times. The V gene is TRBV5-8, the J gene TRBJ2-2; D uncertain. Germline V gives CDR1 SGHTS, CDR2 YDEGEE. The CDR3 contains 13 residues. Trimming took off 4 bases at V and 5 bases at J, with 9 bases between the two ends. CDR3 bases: TGTGCCAGCAGCGCGTTTTGGACCGGGGAGCTGTTTTTT. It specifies CASSAFWTGELFF.

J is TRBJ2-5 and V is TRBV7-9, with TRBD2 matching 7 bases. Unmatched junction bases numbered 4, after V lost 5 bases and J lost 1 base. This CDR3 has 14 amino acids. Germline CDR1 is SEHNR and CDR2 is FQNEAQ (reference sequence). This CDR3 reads CASSPVAGQETQYF. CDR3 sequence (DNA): TGTGCCAGCAGCCCCGTAGCGGGCCAAGAGACCCAGTACTTC.

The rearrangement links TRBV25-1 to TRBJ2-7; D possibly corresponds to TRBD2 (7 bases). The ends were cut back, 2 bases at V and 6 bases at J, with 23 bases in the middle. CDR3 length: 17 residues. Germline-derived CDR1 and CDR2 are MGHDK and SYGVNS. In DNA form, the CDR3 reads TGTGCCAGCAGTGAAAGGGGGGGGAGGGGCGACGGTGGCGAGCAGTACTTC. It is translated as CASSERGGRGDGGEQYF.

CDR3 nucleotide sequence: TGTGCCAGCAGCGGACAGGGGGCGAACTACGAGCAGTACTTC. It codes for CASSGQGANYEQYF. The chain links TRBV7-9 to TRBJ2-7, with 11 bases matching TRBD1. Germline CDR1 is SEHNR and CDR2 is FQNEAQ (reference sequence). The trim removed 5 bases at V and 3 bases at J, leaving 3 bases unmatched. This CDR3 has 14 residues.

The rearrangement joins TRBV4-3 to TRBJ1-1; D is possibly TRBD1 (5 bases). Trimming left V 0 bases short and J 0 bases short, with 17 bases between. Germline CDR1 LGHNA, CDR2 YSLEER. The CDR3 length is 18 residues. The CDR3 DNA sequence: TGCGCCAGCAGCCAAGATCAGGGTATAGGCATTATGAACACTGAAGCTTTCTTT. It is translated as CASSQDQGIGIMNTEAFF.

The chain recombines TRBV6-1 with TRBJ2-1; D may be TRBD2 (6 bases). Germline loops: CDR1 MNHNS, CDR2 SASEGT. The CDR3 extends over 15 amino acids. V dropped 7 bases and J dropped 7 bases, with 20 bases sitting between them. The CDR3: CASIHGGTGRNEQFF. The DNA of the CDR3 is TGTGCCAGCATCCATGGCGGGACGGGTAGGAATGAGCAGTTCTTC.